This record concerns one T cell receptor (beta chain) sequence. The sample is drawn from a study of blood T cell repertoires in COVID-19. Study information: Sites in the United States, Italy and Spain provided acute and convalescent COVID-19 samples.

This CDR3 has 13 residues. The J segment lost 4 bases and the V segment lost 8 bases, leaving 3 bases of the junction unmatched. The V gene's germline CDR1 is SNHLY and CDR2 FYNNEI. Data came from immunoSEQ multiplex PCR; TCRdb stores just in-frame clones and leaves some out. The sample consists of 270,000 or so clones, around 81% of them appearing once. The gene calls are TRBV2 and TRBJ2-3; 10 nucleotides match TRBD1. The sample comprised peripheral blood. The sequence came from an older woman with active or convalescent COVID-19. The CDR3 spells CASDRGRADTQYF. For the CDR3, the DNA is TGTGCCAGCGACAGGGGGCGGGCAGATACGCAGTATTTT. Based on the CDR3 plus reference TRBV2 and TRBJ2-3, the full variable domain is EPEVTQTPSHQVTQMGQEVILRCVPISNHLYFYWYRQILGQKVEFLVSFYNNEISEKSEIFDDQFSVERPDGSNFTLKIRSTKLEDSAMYFCASDRGRADTQYFGPGTRLTVL.